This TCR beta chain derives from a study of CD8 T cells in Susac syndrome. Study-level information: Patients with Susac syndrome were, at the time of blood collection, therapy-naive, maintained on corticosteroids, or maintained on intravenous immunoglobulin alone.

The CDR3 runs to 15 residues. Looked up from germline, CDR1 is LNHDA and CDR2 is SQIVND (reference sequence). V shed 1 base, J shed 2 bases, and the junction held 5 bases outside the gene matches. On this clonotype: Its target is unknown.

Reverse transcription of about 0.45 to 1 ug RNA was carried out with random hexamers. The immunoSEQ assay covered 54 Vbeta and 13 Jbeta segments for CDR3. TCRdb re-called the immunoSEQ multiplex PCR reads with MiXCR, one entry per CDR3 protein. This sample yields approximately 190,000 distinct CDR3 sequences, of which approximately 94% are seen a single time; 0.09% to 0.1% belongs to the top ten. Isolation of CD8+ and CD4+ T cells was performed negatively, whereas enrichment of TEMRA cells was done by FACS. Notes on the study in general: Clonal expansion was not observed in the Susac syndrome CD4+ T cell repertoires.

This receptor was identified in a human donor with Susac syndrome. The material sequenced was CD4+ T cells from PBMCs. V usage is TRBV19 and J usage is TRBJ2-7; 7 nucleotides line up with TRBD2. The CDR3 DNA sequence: TGTGCCAGTAGTATAGCTCCGACTAGCCCCTACGAGCAGTACTTC. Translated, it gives CASSIAPTSPYEQYF.